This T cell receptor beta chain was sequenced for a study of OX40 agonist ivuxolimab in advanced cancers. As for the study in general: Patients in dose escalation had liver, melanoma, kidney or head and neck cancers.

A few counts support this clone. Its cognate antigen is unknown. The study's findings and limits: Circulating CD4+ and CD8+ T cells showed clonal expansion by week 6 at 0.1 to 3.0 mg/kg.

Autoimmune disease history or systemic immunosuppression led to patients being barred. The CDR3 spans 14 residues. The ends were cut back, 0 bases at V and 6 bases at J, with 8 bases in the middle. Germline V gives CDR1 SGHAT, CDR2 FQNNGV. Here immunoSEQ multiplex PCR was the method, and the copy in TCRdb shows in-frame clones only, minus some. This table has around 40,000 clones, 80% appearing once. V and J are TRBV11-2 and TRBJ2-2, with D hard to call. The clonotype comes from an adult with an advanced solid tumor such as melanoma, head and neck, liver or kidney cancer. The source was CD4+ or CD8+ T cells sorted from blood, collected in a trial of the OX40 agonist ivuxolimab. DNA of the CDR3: TGTGCCAGCAGCTTAGATGGTGAACCCGGGGAGCTGTTTTTT. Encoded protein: CASSLDGEPGELFF.